This is a list of T cell receptor beta chains from one sample in a study of control samples from healthy donors and cancer patients. Profiling relied on immunoSEQ multiplex PCR, and the TCRdb table lists in-frame clones only, not all of them. Of some 74,000 clones detected, about 88% appear once; the ten largest clones hold roughly 5%. Sequencing was carried out using blood. These receptors were taken from a woman aged 50 to 60 in good health. CDR3s include the opening cysteine and the closing phenylalanine or tryptophan. Each record gives: V gene, clone size, CDR3 protein. The size field is filled for only some rows; it gives once, few, many or a size class.

TRBV12-3/TRBV12-4 NA CASRRQVYQPQHF
TRBV18 NA CASSPRTGEKLFF
TRBV27 NA CASSLYEPSNSPLHF
TRBV4-1 NA CASSQNTGEEQFF
TRBV2 NA CASRPDRGYGYTF
TRBV2 NA CASSVGQGGAGELFF
TRBV7-2 NA CASSRDRTDTQYF
TRBV28 NA CASSLQGQPQHF
TRBV7-9 NA CASSLEMGSAEAFF
TRBV14 NA CASSQDSEGSNGYTF
TRBV7-9 NA CASSLLSASNSPLHF
TRBV6-5 NA CASRRTGRRDTEAFF
TRBV5-1 NA CASSLGGQGINEQYF
TRBV6-6 NA CASSLGGGSYNEQFF
TRBV4-1 NA CASSQYFVPGQGAGGYGYTF
TRBV7-2 NA CASSLDGVGGGRTGELFF
TRBV9 once CASSVEEGQPQHF
TRBV27 NA CASSLSFGQGASNQPQHF
TRBV4-1 NA CASSQWGVPQGTEAFF
TRBV24-1 NA CATRGAGIPNEQFF
TRBV2 NA CAEGRTGYIYGYTF
TRBV3-1/TRBV3-2 NA CASSPVHYNEQFF
TRBV4-2 NA CASSHRFNYGYTF
TRBV2 NA CASRSANNEQFF
TRBV19 NA CASSTDSPTPQHF
TRBV18 NA CASSPGVSYEQYF
TRBV18 once CASSPLLNTEAFF
TRBV9 NA CASSAGEYTEAFF
TRBV30 NA CAWGFGQGVSNSPLHF
TRBV5-6 once CASCPGGINSPLHF
TRBV2 NA CASRKQLSNQPQHF
TRBV10-3 NA CAIMVQGADTQYF
TRBV5-4 NA CASSERGVIAKNIQYF
TRBV6-5 NA CASSPGHYTDTQYF
TRBV11-3 NA CASSLVASGEQFF
TRBV19 few CASSPGQAGGSPLHF
TRBV5-8 NA CASSQNRRGAFF
TRBV20-1 NA CSASPGQFGTEAFF
TRBV2 NA CASSAWRGPGTGELFF
TRBV5-1 NA CASSLGRPQETQYF
TRBV4-2 NA CASSQEQYGQTTDSPLHF
TRBV5-1 NA CASQTGLNTGELFF
TRBV6-5 NA CASRDTGQDYEQYF
TRBV7-9 NA CASSLKGAYEQYF